A single sample is the source of the 18 T cell receptor beta chains below, sequenced in a study of blood T cell repertoires in COVID-19. Profiling relied on immunoSEQ multiplex PCR, and the TCRdb table lists in-frame clones only, not all of them. The top ten hold 5.7% of the sample, which has approximately 100,000 clones, approximately 92% seen once. The sample comprised peripheral blood. These receptors all stem from a man between 50 and 59 years old with active COVID-19.

The chain carries TRBV9 and TRBJ1-4; 10 bases map to TRBD1. From germline, CDR1 is SGDLS and CDR2 YYNGEE. V was clipped by 0 bases and J by 7 bases; unmatched bases: 0. The length of the CDR3 is 14 residues. The CDR3 DNA follows: TGTGCCAGCAGCGTAGGGACAGGGGGTGAAAAACTGTTTTTT. Protein product: CASSVGTGGEKLFF. Using reference TRBV9 and TRBJ1-4 for the parts outside the CDR3, the full variable domain is DSGVTQTPKHLITATGQRVTLRCSPRSGDLSVYWYQQSLDQGLQFLIQYYNGEERAKGNILERFSAQQFPDLHSELNLSSLELGDSALYFCASSVGTGGEKLFFGSGTQLSVL.

The chain links TRBV5-6 to TRBJ1-4; the D is unclear. The CDR3 covers 17 residues. V was trimmed by 1 base and J by 0 bases, leaving 13 bases between them. CDR1 and CDR2 from the germline V gene are SGHDT and YYEEEE. CDR3 bases: TGTGCCAGCAGCTTGACGGGATCCGGCCCAACTAATGAAAAACTGTTTTTT. Translated, it gives CASSLTGSGPTNEKLFF.

The chain uses TRBV7-8 and TRBJ2-7; 7 bases align to TRBD2. The J segment lost 4 bases and the V segment lost 2 bases, leaving 8 bases of the junction unmatched. The CDR3 is 15 residues long. Germline CDR1 is SGHVS and CDR2 is FQNEAQ. Written as DNA, the CDR3 is TGTGCCAGCAGCTTATCGGCGGGAGTGGGTTACGAGCAGTACTTC. It specifies CASSLSAGVGYEQYF.

CDR3 nucleotides: TGTGCCAGCAGCCAAGCCCAGCGGGAGAGGCAGGAGCAGTTCTTC. Encoded protein: CASSQAQRERQEQFF. The V call is TRBV3-1 (or the pseudogene TRBV3-2), the J call TRBJ2-1; 8 bases map to TRBD2. CDR1 is LGHDT and CDR2 is YNNKEL in the germline V gene (reference sequence). V gave up 1 base and J gave up 10 bases; unmatched junction bases: 9. This CDR3 has 15 residues.

Here the CDR3 reads CASSYTRSGGRETQYF. The CDR3 coding sequence is TGTGCCAGCAGTTACACGAGGTCAGGGGGCCGAGAGACCCAGTACTTC. J is TRBJ2-5 and V is TRBV6-5; TRBD1 matches 8 bases. V lost 2 bases, J lost 4 bases, and 9 bases stayed unmatched. The CDR3 runs to 16 residues. Germline assignment: CDR1 MNHEY and CDR2 SVGAGI.

The CDR3 DNA sequence: TGTGCCAGCAGTGGGGCCAGGGTAAGAAGCAATCAGCCCCAGCATTTT. Its protein product is CASSGARVRSNQPQHF. The rearrangement links TRBV6-1 to TRBJ1-5; tentative D call: TRBD1 (5 bases). The germline V gene has CDR1 MNHNS and CDR2 SASEGT. V lost 4 bases, J lost 1 base, and 14 bases lay in between. This CDR3 has 16 amino acids.

This chain links TRBV6-5 with TRBJ1-5; 10 nucleotides align to TRBD1. The CDR3 runs to 15 residues. V lost 7 bases and J lost 7; bases outside the gene matches: 10. Germline V gene data show CDR1 as MNHEY and CDR2 as SVGAGI. This CDR3 is CASNRDRGREQPQHF. CDR3 nucleotide sequence: TGTGCCAGCAACCGGGACAGGGGACGAGAACAGCCCCAGCATTTT.

The chain carries TRBV28 and TRBJ2-3; 11 bases align to TRBD2. V was clipped by 4 bases and J by 3 bases; unmatched bases: 3. The CDR3 length is 15 residues. Germline V gene data show CDR1 as MDHEN and CDR2 as SYDVKM. The CDR3 coding sequence is TGTGCCAGCAGTTCTTGGACTAGCGGGACAGATACGCAGTATTTT. It is translated as CASSSWTSGTDTQYF.

The genes are TRBV12-3 or TRBV12-4 and TRBJ2-7; tentatively, D is TRBD2 (5 bases). CDR3 length: 11 amino acids. The V end lost 6 bases, the J end lost 5 bases, and 8 bases lay between the germline ends. The CDR3, as DNA: TGTGCCAGCAGCACCGGGGACGAGCAGTACTTC. Residues: CASSTGDEQYF.

The rearrangement links TRBV7-9 to TRBJ2-7; the match to TRBD2 covers 8 bases. With 4 bases clipped from V and 4 bases from J, the junction kept 9 bases outside the gene matches. Germline V gene data show CDR1 as SEHNR and CDR2 as FQNEAQ (reference sequence). The CDR3 has 15 amino acids. CDR3 residues: CASSSSSAGGYEQYF. The CDR3 DNA follows: TGTGCCAGCAGCTCATCATCCGCGGGAGGATACGAGCAGTACTTC.

V and J are TRBV5-4 and TRBJ2-1; 9 bases are shared with TRBD2. Germline loops: CDR1 SGHNT, CDR2 YYREEE (reference sequence). This CDR3 has 15 residues. The V segment lost 3 bases and the J segment 2 bases; nucleotides outside the gene matches: 3. The CDR3 sequence is CASSSSGRPYNEQFF. The CDR3 nucleotides read TGTGCCAGCAGCTCAAGCGGGAGGCCCTACAATGAGCAGTTCTTC.

In its sample, this clone was seen once. The chain couples TRBV7-8 to TRBJ1-1, with a possible D match to TRBD1 (6 bases). Between the trimmed V and J ends, which lost 4 bases and 1 base, there was a span of 13 bases. The V gene's germline CDR1 is SGHVS and CDR2 FQNEAQ. This CDR3 is 15 amino acids long. The CDR3 region is CASSYRVKTNTEAFF. The DNA of the CDR3 is TGTGCCAGCAGCTACAGGGTGAAAACGAACACTGAAGCTTTCTTT.

The chain employs TRBV28 and TRBJ1-1; 7 bases line up with TRBD1. The germline V gene encodes CDR1 MDHEN and CDR2 SYDVKM. Trimming took 5 bases from V and 1 from J; bases not matched to a gene: 7. CDR3 length: 15 residues. The CDR3 region has the DNA TGTGCCAGCAGTGTAACCGGGACAGCGAACACTGAAGCTTTCTTT. This translates into CASSVTGTANTEAFF.

The rearrangement uses TRBV11-3 and TRBJ1-1; TRBD1 matches at 9 bases. The trim removed 6 bases at V and 8 bases at J, leaving 13 bases unmatched. The V gene's germline CDR1 is SGHNT and CDR2 YENEEA. The CDR3 has 15 amino acids. In DNA form, the CDR3 reads TGTGCCAGCAGTGGGGACCGGGACAGGGAATTCGAAGCTTTCTTT. Translated: CASSGDRDREFEAFF.

The V gene is TRBV15, the J gene TRBJ2-7; TRBD1 agrees at 9 bases. CDR3 size: 13 residues. Per germline, CDR1 LNHNV and CDR2 YYDKDF (reference sequence). J lost 7 bases, V lost 2 bases, and 3 bases had no gene match. The CDR3 here is CATSRMTGGEQYF. CDR3 DNA sequence: TGTGCCACCAGCAGAATGACAGGGGGTGAGCAGTACTTC.

The CDR3 protein is CASSVQGAGANVLTF. The DNA of the CDR3 is TGTGCCAGTAGTGTTCAGGGGGCTGGGGCCAACGTCCTGACTTTC. The chain is built from TRBV19 and TRBJ2-6, with 7 bases lining up with TRBD1. The CDR3 totals 15 residues. V lost 5 bases to trimming and J lost 2 bases; unmatched junction nucleotides: 3. Germline CDR1 reads LNHDA; CDR2 reads SQIVND (reference sequence).

In its sample, this clone was seen once. This rearrangement joins TRBV5-6 to TRBJ1-4; D call uncertain. CDR1 is SGHDT, CDR2 YYEEEE, per germline. The CDR3 length is 14 residues. V was cut by 2 bases and J by 5 bases, with 10 bases left in between. This CDR3 reads CASSLWQANEKLFF. In DNA form, the CDR3 reads TGTGCCAGCAGCTTATGGCAAGCGAATGAAAAACTGTTTTTT.

The V gene is TRBV6-5, the J gene TRBJ1-4; TRBD1 matches at 7 bases. Germline V gene sequence: CDR1 MNHEY, CDR2 SVGAGI. The V gene end was trimmed by 4 bases and the J gene end by 5 bases; junction bases not matched to a gene: 7. The CDR3 is 15 residues long. The CDR3 region has the DNA TGTGCCAGCAGTTCCGGGACAGAACTAAATGAAAAACTGTTTTTT. It codes for CASSSGTELNEKLFF.